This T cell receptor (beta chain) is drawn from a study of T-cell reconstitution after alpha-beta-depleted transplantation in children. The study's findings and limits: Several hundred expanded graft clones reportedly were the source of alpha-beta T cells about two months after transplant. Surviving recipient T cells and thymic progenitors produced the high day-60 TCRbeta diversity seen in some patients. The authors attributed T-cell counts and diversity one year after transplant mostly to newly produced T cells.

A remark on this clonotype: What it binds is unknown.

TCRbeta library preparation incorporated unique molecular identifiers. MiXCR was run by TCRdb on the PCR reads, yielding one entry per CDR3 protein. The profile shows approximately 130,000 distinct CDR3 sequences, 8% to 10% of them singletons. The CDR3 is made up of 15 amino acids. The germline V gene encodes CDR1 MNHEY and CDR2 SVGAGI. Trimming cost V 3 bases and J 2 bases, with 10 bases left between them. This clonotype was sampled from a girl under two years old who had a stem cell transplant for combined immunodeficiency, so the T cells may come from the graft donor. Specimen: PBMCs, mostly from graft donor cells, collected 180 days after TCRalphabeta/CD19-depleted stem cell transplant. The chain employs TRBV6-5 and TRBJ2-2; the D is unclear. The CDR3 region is CASSYRRPNTGELFF. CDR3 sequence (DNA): TGTGCCAGCAGTTATAGGAGACCTAACACCGGGGAGCTGTTTTTT.